This section outlines one TCR beta chain sequence together with its context. Antigen unknown. This entry comes from a study of OX40 agonist ivuxolimab in advanced cancers. Study summary: Dose-escalation subjects each had hepatocellular carcinoma, melanoma, renal cell or head and neck cancer. Cohort: around 79% men, mean age approximately 60, aged about 23 to 80. Participants could have had prior anti-PD-1, anti-PD-L1 or anti-CTLA-4 therapy, and approximately 40% had some.

Whole-study results and caveats: On average, CD8+ T cells showed a greater number of expanded clones than CD4+.

CDR1 and CDR2 from the germline V gene are MNHEY and SVGAGI. V was shortened by 6 bases and J by 3 bases, with 8 bases between the two germline ends. This CDR3 spans 12 amino acids. The assay was immunoSEQ multiplex PCR, and TCRdb's table has in-frame clones only and misses some. The data show tens of thousands of clones, more than 85% seen once. The sequence came from an adult with an advanced solid tumor such as melanoma, head and neck, liver or kidney cancer. The material sequenced was CD4+ or CD8+ T cells sorted from blood, taken in a trial of the OX40 agonist ivuxolimab. The rearrangement links TRBV6-5 to TRBJ1-2, with D hard to call. The CDR3 DNA follows: TGTGCCAGCAGAGGGCAGTACTATGGCTACACCTTC. Amino acids: CASRGQYYGYTF.